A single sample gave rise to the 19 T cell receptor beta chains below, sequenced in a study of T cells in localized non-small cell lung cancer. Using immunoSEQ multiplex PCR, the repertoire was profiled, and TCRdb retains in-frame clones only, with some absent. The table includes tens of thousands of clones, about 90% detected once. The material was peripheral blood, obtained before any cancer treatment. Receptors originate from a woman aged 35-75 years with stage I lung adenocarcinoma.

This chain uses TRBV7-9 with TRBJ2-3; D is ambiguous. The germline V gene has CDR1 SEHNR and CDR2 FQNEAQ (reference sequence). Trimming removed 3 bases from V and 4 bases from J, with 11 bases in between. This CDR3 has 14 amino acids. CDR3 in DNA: TGTGCCAGCAGCTTCGGCGGCTCCTCAGATACGCAGTATTTT. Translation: CASSFGGSSDTQYF.

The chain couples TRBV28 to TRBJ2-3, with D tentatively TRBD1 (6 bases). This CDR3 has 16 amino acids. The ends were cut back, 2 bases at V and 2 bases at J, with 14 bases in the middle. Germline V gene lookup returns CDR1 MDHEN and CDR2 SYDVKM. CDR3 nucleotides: TGTGCCAGCAGTTTACCCGGACAGACTATCACAGATACGCAGTATTTT. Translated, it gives CASSLPGQTITDTQYF.

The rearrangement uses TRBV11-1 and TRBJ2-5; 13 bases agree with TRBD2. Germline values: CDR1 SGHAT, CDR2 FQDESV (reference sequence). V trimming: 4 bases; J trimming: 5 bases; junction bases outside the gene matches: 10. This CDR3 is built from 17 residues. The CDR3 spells CASSYGLAGVSMETQYF. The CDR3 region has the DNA TGTGCCAGCAGCTACGGACTAGCGGGAGTTTCCATGGAGACCCAGTACTTC.

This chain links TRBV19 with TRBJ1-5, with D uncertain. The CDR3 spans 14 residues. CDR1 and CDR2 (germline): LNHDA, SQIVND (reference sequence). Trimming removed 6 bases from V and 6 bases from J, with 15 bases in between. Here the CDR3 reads CASRPGAEIQPQHF. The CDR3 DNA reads TGTGCCAGTAGGCCGGGTGCGGAGATTCAGCCCCAGCATTTT. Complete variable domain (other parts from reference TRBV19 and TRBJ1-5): DGGITQSPKYLFRKEGQNVTLSCEQNLNHDAMYWYRQDPGQGLRLIYYSQIVNDFQKGDIAEGYSVSREKKESFPLTVTSAQKNPTAFYLCASRPGAEIQPQHFGDGTRLSIL.

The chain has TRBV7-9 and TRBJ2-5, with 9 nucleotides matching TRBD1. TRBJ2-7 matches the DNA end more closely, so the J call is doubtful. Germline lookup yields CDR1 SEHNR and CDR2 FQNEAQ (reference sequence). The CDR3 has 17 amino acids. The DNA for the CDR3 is TGTGCCAGCAGCTTAGTGGCTTTAGGGACAGGGCCCTACGAGCAGTACTTC. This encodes CASSLVALGTGPYEQYF.

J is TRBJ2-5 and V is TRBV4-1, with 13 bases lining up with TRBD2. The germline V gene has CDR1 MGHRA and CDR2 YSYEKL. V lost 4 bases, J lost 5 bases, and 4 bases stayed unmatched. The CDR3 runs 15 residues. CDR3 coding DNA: TGCGCCAGCAGCCGGACTAGCGGGAGACAGGAGACCCAGTACTTC. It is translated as CASSRTSGRQETQYF.

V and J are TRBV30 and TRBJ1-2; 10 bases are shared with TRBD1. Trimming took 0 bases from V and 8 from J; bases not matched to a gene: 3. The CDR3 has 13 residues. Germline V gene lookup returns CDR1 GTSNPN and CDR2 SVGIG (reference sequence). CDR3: CAWSVGQGGGYTF. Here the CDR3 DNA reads TGTGCCTGGAGTGTAGGACAGGGGGGAGGCTACACCTTC. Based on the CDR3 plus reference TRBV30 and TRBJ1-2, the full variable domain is SQTIHQWPATLVQPVGSPLSLECTVEGTSNPNLYWYRQAAGRGLQLLFYSVGIGQISSEVPQNLSASRPQDRQFILSSKKLLLSDSGFYLCAWSVGQGGGYTFGSGTRLTVV.

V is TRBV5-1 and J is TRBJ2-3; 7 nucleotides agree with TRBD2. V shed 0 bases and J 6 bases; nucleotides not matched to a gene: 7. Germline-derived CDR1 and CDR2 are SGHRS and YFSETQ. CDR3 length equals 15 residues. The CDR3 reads CASSLGLAASDTQYF. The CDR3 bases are TGCGCCAGCAGCTTGGGTCTAGCGGCCTCGGATACGCAGTATTTT.

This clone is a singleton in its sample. The DNA for the CDR3 is TGCAGTGCTAGTTTCAATGAGCAGTTCTTC. Amino acid sequence: CSASFNEQFF. The rearrangement links TRBV20-1 to TRBJ2-1; D is undetermined. V shed 3 bases and J shed 6 bases, with 3 bases lying between them. This CDR3 has 10 residues. CDR1 is DFQATT and CDR2 is SNEGSKA in the germline V gene (reference sequence).

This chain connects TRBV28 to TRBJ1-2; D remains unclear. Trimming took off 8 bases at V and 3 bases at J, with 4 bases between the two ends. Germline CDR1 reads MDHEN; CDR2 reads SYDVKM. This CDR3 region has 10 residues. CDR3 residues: CASLYYGYTF. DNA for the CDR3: TGTGCCAGCCTGTACTATGGCTACACCTTC.

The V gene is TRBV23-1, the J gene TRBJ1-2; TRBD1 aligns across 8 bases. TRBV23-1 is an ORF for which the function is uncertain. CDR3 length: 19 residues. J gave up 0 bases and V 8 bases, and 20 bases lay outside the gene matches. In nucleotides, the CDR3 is TGCGCCAGCGGCGGGTCCCCCCCCCGTCGGACAGGGACTAACTATGGCTACACCTTC. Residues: CASGGSPPRRTGTNYGYTF.

CDR3 protein: CASIQGGLVGNTIYF. Written as DNA, the CDR3 is TGTGCCAGCATCCAGGGAGGGTTGGTCGGAAACACCATATATTTT. The rearrangement links TRBV25-1 to TRBJ1-3; D may be TRBD1 (5 bases). Germline CDR1 is MGHDK and CDR2 is SYGVNS. This CDR3 is built from 15 residues. V was trimmed by 7 bases and J by 4 bases, leaving 17 bases between them.

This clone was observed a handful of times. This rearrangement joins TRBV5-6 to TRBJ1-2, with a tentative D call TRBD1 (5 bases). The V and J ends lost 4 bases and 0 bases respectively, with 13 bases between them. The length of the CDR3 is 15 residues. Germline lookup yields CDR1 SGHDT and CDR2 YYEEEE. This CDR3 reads CASSLGHLANYGYTF. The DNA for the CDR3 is TGTGCCAGCAGCCTCGGACATTTAGCTAACTATGGCTACACCTTC.

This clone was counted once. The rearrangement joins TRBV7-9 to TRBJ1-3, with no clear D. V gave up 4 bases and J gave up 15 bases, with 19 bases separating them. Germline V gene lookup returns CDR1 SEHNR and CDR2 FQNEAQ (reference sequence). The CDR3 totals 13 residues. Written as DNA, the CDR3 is TGTGCCAGCAGCTCCCCCCCCGGGCCTCCTCCATATTTT. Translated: CASSSPPGPPPYF.

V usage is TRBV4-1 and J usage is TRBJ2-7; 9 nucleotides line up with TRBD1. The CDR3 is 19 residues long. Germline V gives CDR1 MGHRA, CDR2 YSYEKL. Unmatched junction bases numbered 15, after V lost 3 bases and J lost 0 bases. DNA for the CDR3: TGCGCCAGCAGCCAGTCGCGGGGACAGGGAACCCCGAGCTCCTACGAGCAGTACTTC. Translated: CASSQSRGQGTPSSYEQYF.

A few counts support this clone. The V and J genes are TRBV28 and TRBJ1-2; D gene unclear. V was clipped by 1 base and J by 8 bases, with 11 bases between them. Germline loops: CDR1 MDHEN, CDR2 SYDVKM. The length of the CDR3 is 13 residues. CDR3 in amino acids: CASSLSGVRGYTF. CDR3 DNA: TGTGCCAGCAGTTTATCTGGGGTTCGGGGCTACACCTTC.

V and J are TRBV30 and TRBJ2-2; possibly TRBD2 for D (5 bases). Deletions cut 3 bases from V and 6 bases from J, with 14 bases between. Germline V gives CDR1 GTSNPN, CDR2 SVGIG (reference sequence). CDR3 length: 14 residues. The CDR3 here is CAWRRSGNAGELFF. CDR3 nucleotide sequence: TGTGCCTGGAGAAGGTCCGGGAATGCCGGGGAGCTGTTTTTT. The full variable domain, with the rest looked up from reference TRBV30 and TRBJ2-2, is SQTIHQWPATLVQPVGSPLSLECTVEGTSNPNLYWYRQAAGRGLQLLFYSVGIGQISSEVPQNLSASRPQDRQFILSSKKLLLSDSGFYLCAWRRSGNAGELFFGEGSRLTVL.

The chain's CDR3 is CASSEPGMNNEQFF. CDR3 DNA: TGCGCCAGCAGTGAACCGGGAATGAACAATGAGCAGTTCTTC. The chain couples TRBV10-2 to TRBJ2-1; a weak D match, TRBD2 (5 bases). CDR3 size: 14 residues. Trimming took off 3 bases at V and 5 bases at J, with 11 bases between the two ends. Germline CDR1 WSHSY, CDR2 SAAADI.

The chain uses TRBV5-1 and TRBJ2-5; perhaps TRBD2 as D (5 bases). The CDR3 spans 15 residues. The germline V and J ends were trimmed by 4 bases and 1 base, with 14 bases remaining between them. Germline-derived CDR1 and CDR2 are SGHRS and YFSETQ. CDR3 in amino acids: CASSPGRGLQETQYF. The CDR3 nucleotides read TGCGCCAGCAGCCCCGGCCGGGGTCTCCAAGAGACCCAGTACTTC.